This TCR beta chain was observed in a study of blood T cell repertoires in COVID-19. About the study: Acute and convalescent COVID-19 samples came from the United States, Italy and Spain.

Sequenced by immunoSEQ multiplex PCR; TCRdb stores in-frame clones only, minus some. The table has over 95,000 clones, 80% to 90% seen once. This clone has more than one count but fewer than ten. CDR1 is LNHDA and CDR2 is SQIVND in the germline V gene (reference sequence). J lost 6 bases, V lost 1 base, and 7 bases had no gene match. This CDR3 is 15 amino acids long. The sample taken for sequencing was peripheral blood. This receptor was obtained from a human donor with acute or convalescent COVID-19. The donor label of this sample is uncertain. This rearrangement joins TRBV19 to TRBJ2-7; 9 bases align to TRBD1. CDR3 protein: CASSIVGTGLSEQYF. CDR3 coding DNA: TGTGCCAGTAGTATAGTCGGGACAGGGCTCTCCGAGCAGTACTTC.